This TCR beta chain was observed in a study of vaccination and CD4 T cells after COVID-19. The wider study: A positive SARS-CoV-2 nasal swab PCR result was recorded for each convalescent patient; about nine were mild and one severe. The post-vaccine samples came a median 72 days after dose two (range 14 to 241).

Stated treatment: roughly ten-day PBMC culture with coronavirus spike peptide pools or control peptides (ViraFEST assay). Notes on the study in general: For convalescent patients, a median around 90% of reactive clones surfaced exclusively after vaccination. In median terms, SARS-CoV-2-reactive clonotypes went from roughly 21 to 40, a nonsignificant rise.

Once obtained from cultured CD4+ T cells, the DNA was sequenced using the Oncomine TCR Beta short-read assay. TCRdb used MiXCR to reprocess the PCR reads, holding one entry per CDR3 protein. The sample contains around 5,900 distinct CDR3 sequences, around 56% of which appear only once. As to this clonotype: Its antigen is unknown.

The CDR3 runs to 12 residues. Per the germline V gene, CDR1 is DFQATT and CDR2 is SNEGSKA (reference sequence). V dropped 6 bases and J dropped 5 bases, with 10 bases sitting between them. V and J are TRBV20-1 and TRBJ1-4; D remains unclear. Sequencing was performed on CD4+ T cells from blood, cultured in vitro. The receptor comes from a human donor who had recovered from COVID-19. The CDR3 DNA is TGCAGTGCCGCCGGGCCGAATGAAAAACTGTTTTTT. Amino acids: CSAAGPNEKLFF.